This passage covers 11 T cell receptor beta chains from one sample sequenced in a study of T cell responses to AZD1222 COVID-19 vaccine. Libraries were prepared by immunoSEQ multiplex PCR; TCRdb keeps only in-frame clonotypes and omits some of them. This table holds roughly 150,000 clones, about 90% found once. The source material was peripheral blood, sampled 28 days after the second AZD1222 dose. These receptors came from an adult who received the AZD1222 COVID-19 vaccine.

Only a few counts were recorded for this clone. CDR3 region: CASSEPDRDVYEQYF. CDR3 coding DNA: TGCGCCAGCAGTGAGCCCGACAGGGACGTGTACGAGCAGTACTTC. This chain joins TRBV10-1 and TRBJ2-7; 7 nucleotides agree with TRBD1. The germline CDR1 and CDR2 sequences are WNHNN and SYGVQD (reference sequence). This CDR3 spans 15 amino acids. Trimming took 2 bases from V and 4 from J; bases not matched to a gene: 8.

V gene TRBV11-2 combines with J gene TRBJ1-6; 7 positions match TRBD1. Per germline, CDR1 SGHAT and CDR2 FQNNGV. Losses at the gene ends were 5 bases for V and 8 bases for J; bases not matched to a gene: 6. This CDR3 has 14 residues. CDR3 protein: CASSKTGTDSPLHF. In nucleotides, the CDR3 is TGTGCCAGCAGCAAGACAGGGACGGATTCACCCCTCCACTTT.

The rearrangement uses TRBV19 and TRBJ2-1; a possible D gene is TRBD1 (5 bases). The germline V gene encodes CDR1 LNHDA and CDR2 SQIVND (reference sequence). Trimming cost V 4 bases and J 7 bases, with 20 bases left between them. This CDR3 contains 16 residues. The CDR3 region has the DNA TGTGCCAGTAGTAGTATTGCCAGGGTCTTGAGTAATGAGCAGTTCTTC. The encoded protein is CASSSIARVLSNEQFF.

DNA for the CDR3: TGTGCCACCAGCCCAGGGAAGGGGTTCGGCGAAAAACTGTTTTTT. Amino acid sequence: CATSPGKGFGEKLFF. This chain uses TRBV24-1 with TRBJ1-4, with D possibly TRBD1 on 5 matching bases. This CDR3 region has 15 residues. Germline assignment: CDR1 KGHDR and CDR2 SFDVKD. Between the trimmed V and J ends, which lost 7 bases and 8 bases, there was a span of 19 bases.

Notes on this clone: The same CDR3 can be traced to other DNA sequences in this sample. The V gene is TRBV18, the J gene TRBJ2-7; D is tentatively TRBD1 or TRBD2 (6 bases each). This CDR3 is built from 13 residues. Between the trimmed V and J ends, which lost 0 bases and 4 bases, there was a span of 7 bases. In germline, CDR1 is KGHSH, CDR2 LQKENI. The CDR3 sequence: CASSPPGGYEQYF. The CDR3 DNA reads as TGTGCCAGCTCACCACCAGGGGGGTACGAGCAGTACTTC.

This clone was observed a single time. The chain links TRBV30 to TRBJ1-6, with D perhaps matching TRBD1 (5 bases). This CDR3 region has 13 residues. With 1 base removed from V and 5 bases from J, the gap between germline ends came to 6 bases. The germline CDR1 and CDR2 sequences are GTSNPN and SVGIG (reference sequence). In nucleotides, the CDR3 is TGTGCCTGGAGTGGACAGCATAATTCACCCCTCCACTTT. Protein: CAWSGQHNSPLHF.

The V gene is TRBV28, the J gene TRBJ2-2; D not resolved. Germline lookup yields CDR1 MDHEN and CDR2 SYDVKM. The CDR3 extends over 16 amino acids. Trimming left V 1 base short and J 0 bases short, with 9 bases between. This CDR3 is CASSLYSRSNTGELFF. CDR3 sequence (DNA): TGTGCCAGCAGTTTATACAGCCGATCGAACACCGGGGAGCTGTTTTTT.

The V gene is TRBV25-1, the J gene TRBJ1-6, with 9 bases identical to TRBD1. V trimming: 5 bases; J trimming: 6 bases; junction bases outside the gene matches: 5. Germline CDR1 MGHDK, CDR2 SYGVNS. The CDR3 sequence is 15 residues long. In DNA form, the CDR3 reads TGTGCCAGCAGTACACAGGGGGCGGGTAATTCACCCCTCCACTTT. Residues: CASSTQGAGNSPLHF.

The rearrangement links TRBV7-8 to TRBJ2-7; 9 nucleotides line up with TRBD2. Germline V gene data show CDR1 as SGHVS and CDR2 as FQNEAQ. The CDR3 length is 16 residues. V dropped 0 bases and J dropped 0; count of bases not matched to a gene: 3. The CDR3 nucleotides are TGTGCCAGCAGCTTAGCGCTAGCGGGGAGCTCCTACGAGCAGTACTTC. Translated, it gives CASSLALAGSSYEQYF.

This sequence joins TRBV19 and TRBJ2-5, with a weak D call TRBD2 (7 bases). The CDR3 contains 15 residues. The germline gives CDR1 LNHDA, CDR2 SQIVND (reference sequence). The V end was cut by 9 bases, the J end by 5 bases, with 22 bases between. The CDR3 spells CASGLRGGIGETQYF. Here the CDR3 DNA reads TGTGCCAGCGGACTTAGGGGGGGGATAGGGGAGACCCAGTACTTC.

This chain joins TRBV7-9 and TRBJ2-1; TRBD1 might be the D (5 bases). CDR1 is SEHNR, CDR2 FQNEAQ, per germline (reference sequence). The CDR3 contains 16 residues. V was clipped by 0 bases and J by 3 bases, with 12 bases between them. Here the CDR3 reads CASSLARRADYNEQFF. The CDR3 nucleotides read TGTGCCAGCAGCTTAGCTCGCAGGGCGGACTACAATGAGCAGTTCTTC. Full variable domain (rest looked up from reference TRBV7-9 and TRBJ2-1): DTGVSQNPRHKITKRGQNVTFRCDPISEHNRLYWYRQTLGQGPEFLTYFQNEAQLEKSRLLSDRFSAERPKGSFSTLEIQRTEQGDSAMYLCASSLARRADYNEQFFGPGTRLTVL.